Given below is one T cell receptor (beta chain) in context. Its antigen is not yet known. Within one base of it there is no much larger clone, and no base qualities were kept. The germline V gene yields MNHEY for CDR1 and SVGAGI for CDR2. The germline V and J ends show losses of 0 bases and 2 bases respectively, and no gene match explains 9 bases of the junction. The CDR3, from cysteine to phenylalanine, totals 17 residues. Only the CDR3 region is kept as DNA, spanning 51 bases read in frame from base 1. These data originate in a study of blood T cells in healthy people across ages (dated by TCRdb to between 2014 and 2016). With respect to the entire study: In model experiments, template switching captured about one uniquely barcoded TCR beta cDNA molecule for every two T cells. For two donors (one aged 18 to 29 and one aged 80 or older), the study analyzed two additional independent replicas of 1 million unique cDNA reads from the same blood draw. Age-related changes in TCR beta repertoire diversity were measured in the study by deep sequencing normalized with unique cDNA molecular identifiers. The donors were divided into four age groups: young (average approximately 15 years), middle-aged (about 40), aged (approximately 62) and long-lived (approximately 74). General conclusions and limits of the study: Compared with the aged group, the long-lived group had more naive CD4+ T cells, fewer expanded clones and increased TCR diversity, suggesting age selection. Conclusive comparison of naive and antigen-experienced compartments was prevented by the profiling of bulk unsorted PBMCs. Donor CMV infection status was unknown, potentially confounding age-related changes in expanded clonotypes. As age increased, observed TCR beta diversity per million T cells dropped in a roughly linear way, and a significant reduction was already evident by age 40. A strong correlation was found between observed TCR beta diversity and the percentage of naive T cells measured by flow cytometry. Estimates of total diversity from one million sequenced T cells were regarded as lower bounds and underestimates.

Library preparation was by 5' RACE. Instrument used: Illumina HiSeq 2500. A second PCR of roughly 6 to 11 cycles was run with a J-beta primer mix and a sample-barcoded 5' primer. A unique molecular identifier was introduced onto each TCR beta cDNA molecule by a template-switch 5' adaptor carrying 12 random nucleotides. At least 2.5 million CDR3-containing paired-end reads were obtained from each sample. First-strand cDNA was synthesized from all RNA with the Mint cDNA synthesis kit, primed by a TRBC-specific oligonucleotide. Following uracil-DNA glycosylase treatment, all cDNA underwent a first 18-cycle PCR with the universal primers M1SS and BC2_uni_R. Regarding the original processing steps: Each sample was normalized by randomly selecting 1 million high-quality reads, each carrying a distinct molecular identifier. Reads with shared molecular identifiers were discarded instead of being binned into consensus sequences. CDR3 identification, clonotype clustering and error correction used MiTCR with a Q25 quality threshold and the strictest error-elimination algorithm. A nonparametric unseen species model with Euler transformation was used to estimate a lower bound on total TCR beta diversity. Using fastp trimming at Q25 and MiXCR clonotype assembly, TCRdb reanalyzed the public sequencing data and kept in-frame beta chains. One record per CDR3 amino acid sequence lists the most common genes and DNA. What appears here as the V and J calls and clone size reflects TCRdb's work, not the paper's. The sample data list 600,000 to 850,000 distinct CDR3 sequences, and 20% to 25% of these were observed just once. Roughly a tenth of the sample goes to the ten largest clones.

The donors were roughly 38 Caucasian individuals from Russia, aged roughly 6 to 100 years, who were systemically healthy. Around 9.9 milliliters of peripheral blood were collected from each donor into EDTA-treated Vacutainer tubes. Ficoll-Paque density-gradient centrifugation was used to isolate PBMCs, with at least 6 million per sample. Trizol reagent was used to extract total RNA from PBMCs, with at least 5.5 micrograms per sample. Naive CD45RAhigh/CD27high T cell percentages were measured by flow cytometry on a PBMC aliquot from every donor. These data were also reused for a study on T cells of mothers and their children. That second publication adds: Donors were nine systemically healthy Caucasian individuals: three mothers and their six children. cDNA synthesis used all of the extracted RNA, with roughly 1.5 ug of RNA in each 15 ul reaction. In the second PCR, the M1S primer added sample barcodes and 2-4 random nucleotides. Over 9.5 million TCR beta CDR3 reads came from each mother, compared with some 3 million reads from each child. Thymic selection shapes the output of TCR recombination in a similar way in related and unrelated pairs, and inherited differences have a minor effect. Normalized repertoire overlap was always slightly but never significantly higher in related than unrelated mother-child pairs. No persistent microchimeric T cell clones were found, with a detection sensitivity of approximately 100 clones per million clonotypes. The study used deep NGS to compare TCR beta repertoires of mothers and children, seeking features distinguishing related mother-child pairs from unrelated individuals. The mean age was roughly 40 +/- 4 years for the mothers and about 12 +/- 4 years for the children. After adapter ligation was performed with NEBNext reagents, the libraries were sequenced on an Illumina HiSeq 2000 with 100+100 nt paired-end reads. Mother and child libraries were prepared a month apart and sequenced in separate runs to prevent cross-contamination. Between roughly 500,000 and 2,300,000 distinct TCR beta clonotypes were identified per donor. Naive TCR beta clonotypes were estimated from low-frequency clonotypes matched to each donor's FACS-determined naive share, without sorting.

This receptor was identified in a boy between 10 and 17 years old in good health. Material: blood. The chain uses TRBV6-5 and TRBJ2-7; TRBD1 matches 8 bases in the middle. The CDR3 sequence is CASSYSFDRGPTYEQYF. The bases are TGTGCCAGCAGTTACTCCTTCGACAGGGGACCAACCTACGAGCAGTACTTC.